This T cell receptor (beta chain) stems from a study of cytomegalovirus exposure and HLA in healthy donors. This CDR3 has 15 residues. The germline V gene encodes CDR1 MNHNS and CDR2 SASEGT. Trimming stripped 2 bases from V and 6 bases from J, with 16 bases between. The PCR used 60 Vbeta and 13 Jbeta primers. TCRdb keeps only in-frame clones here, not all; method: immunoSEQ multiplex PCR. In the table there are fewer than 250,000 clones, about 75% of which are singletons. J is TRBJ2-5 and V is TRBV6-1, with D possibly TRBD2 on 6 matching bases. This TCR derives from a man between 18 and 29 years old in good health and CMV-seronegative. Sequencing was done on a sample of PBMCs. The CDR3 DNA reads as TGTGCCAGCAGTGAATCGGGCGAGGGCGGGAAGACCCAGTACTTC. Translation gives CASSESGEGGKTQYF.